This is a list of T cell receptor beta chains from one sample in a study of T cell responses to AZD1222 COVID-19 vaccine. Some clones are missing from TCRdb's copy, which holds only in-frame ones; the method was immunoSEQ multiplex PCR. The sample comprises around 160,000 clones, around 83% of which are singletons, and around 4.3% rests with the top ten. The specimen comprised peripheral blood, sampled on day 0 of MenACWY control vaccination. These receptors were obtained from an adult in good health. The CDR3 runs from the conserved cysteine through the conserved F or W. A D gene is named only where the DNA matches it firmly. Only part of the rows carry a size: once, few, many, or a class if the clone is expanded.

v_call	clone_size	j_call	d_call	cdr3_aa	cdr3_nt
TRBV7-3	NA	TRBJ1-1	NA	CASSKKGRGETEAFF	TGTGCCAGCAGCAAAAAGGGCAGGGGTGAAACTGAAGCTTTCTTT
TRBV20-1	few	TRBJ1-1	NA	CSASGLRRANTEAFF	TGCAGTGCTAGTGGCCTCCGGCGAGCGAACACTGAAGCTTTCTTT
TRBV11-2	NA	TRBJ1-5	NA	CASSLTGQSQPQHF	TGTGCCAGCAGCTTAACGGGTCAGAGTCAGCCCCAGCATTTT
TRBV6-5	once	TRBJ1-1	NA	CANLVCQVPTEAFF	TGTGCCAACCTCGTATGTCAGGTACCCACTGAAGCTTTCTTT
TRBV14	NA	TRBJ2-1	TRBD2	CASSPGLAGFNEQFF	TGTGCCAGCAGCCCGGGACTAGCGGGATTTAATGAGCAGTTCTTC
TRBV30	few	TRBJ2-5	NA	CAWSVVGSGGKETQYF	TGTGCCTGGAGTGTAGTTGGGTCAGGAGGGAAAGAGACCCAGTACTTC
TRBV4-1	NA	TRBJ2-5	TRBD1	CASSQVVPGGKETQYF	TGCGCCAGCAGCCAAGTGGTCCCAGGGGGAAAAGAGACCCAGTACTTC
TRBV5-4	NA	TRBJ2-1	NA	CASSFLGGGRDNEQFF	TGTGCCAGCAGCTTCTTAGGGGGGGGAAGAGACAATGAGCAGTTCTTC
TRBV3-1/TRBV3-2	NA	TRBJ1-1	NA	CASSPGKVRGMNTEAFF	TGTGCCAGCAGCCCAGGGAAGGTAAGGGGGATGAACACTGAAGCTTTCTTT
TRBV2	NA	TRBJ1-4	NA	CASSPRVPNEKLFF	TGTGCCAGCAGTCCCAGGGTCCCTAATGAAAAACTGTTTTTT
TRBV19	NA	TRBJ1-4	TRBD1	CATTDRGRSEKLFF	TGTGCCACCACGGACAGGGGGCGAAGTGAAAAACTGTTTTTT
TRBV5-1	NA	TRBJ2-1	NA	CASSLVCCGAYNEQFF	TGCGCCAGCAGCTTGGTTTGTTGTGGCGCCTACAATGAGCAGTTCTTC
TRBV24-1	NA	TRBJ2-2	NA	CATSDPKAGKEELFF	TGTGCCACCAGTGATCCAAAGGCAGGAAAGGAGGAGCTGTTTTTT
TRBV5-3	NA	TRBJ1-1	TRBD1	CARSLRQGRCTEAFF	TGTGCCAGAAGCTTGCGACAGGGGAGATGCACTGAAGCTTTCTTT
TRBV6-5	NA	TRBJ1-1	TRBD1	CASIRQGTTEAFF	TGTGCCAGCATTAGACAGGGGACCACTGAAGCTTTCTTT